This entry is about one T cell receptor beta chain. This clone was recorded a few times. Its specific antigen is unknown. No much larger clonotype is one base removed from it; base qualities were not supplied. These data belong to a study of blood T cell repertoires in COVID-19 (dated by TCRdb to the early 2020s). Study-wide context: Collaborator samples came from the United States, Italy and Spain and covered acute and convalescent phases of COVID-19. The material from the prospective study consisted of cDNA or gDNA derived from T cells, B-cell-depleted T cells, or PBMCs. Deeply sampled blood TCRbeta repertoires from subjects exposed to, actively infected with, or recovered from COVID-19 were included in the dataset. A freely available public database, intended as a resource for researchers studying the immune response to SARS-CoV-2, is where the repertoires were released. Samples were obtained from the ongoing ImmuneRACE study (first 160 participants) and from 1,200 or so subjects provided by 6 global collaborators. The sample metadata nearly always contained a de-identified subject ID, COVID-19 status, age in years and sex. HLA class I and class II types, where available, came from metadata supplied by the sample provider rather than from assay-based typing.

The V and J ends are trimmed by 0 bases and 0 bases, leaving 18 bases between them. The germline V gene encodes CDR1 SGHAT and CDR2 FQNNGV. The CDR3 measures 20 amino acids from cysteine to phenylalanine. Just the 60-base CDR3 DNA is kept, in frame starting at base 1. The collaborating institutions used their own protocols to collect whole blood in K2EDTA tubes. For TCRbeta analysis, collaborator samples were shipped as frozen whole blood, as isolated PBMCs, or as DNA extracted from either sample type. Here is what the overall study found, with its caveats: How much clinical and demographic metadata was included differed by source and by participant, and the metadata was provided uncurated.

TCRbeta CDR3 regions were amplified from genomic DNA by means of the immunoSEQ Assay, a bias-controlled multiplex PCR. As for the original processing: The number of nucleated cells in each sample was estimated from the amplification of reference gene primers within the assay. To quantify the absolute abundance of each unique TCRbeta CDR3 rearrangement, sequence reads were collapsed and filtered. Productive Simpson clonality was computed per sample as the square root of Simpson's diversity index over productive rearrangements. The immuneACCESS repertoire file appears here via TCRdb, limited to in-frame rearrangements. These files lack a portion of the clones; in checked studies, under half of the deficit traces to unresolved V genes, and the cause of the others is not known. V and J calls and clone size are given by that table; D and trimming were obtained from the DNA. This sample has fewer than 400,000 clones in its table, and about 86% of those were observed once. Under 3% of the sample is held by the ten biggest clonotypes.

The chain employs TRBV11-2 and TRBJ2-6, with TRBD2 tentatively as D gene (5 bases match). Sequenced sample: peripheral blood. The sequence derives from a man younger than 45 with active or convalescent COVID-19. The bases are TGTGCCAGCAGCTTAGAAAGGGCGGGTTGGGGATCCTCTGGGGCCAACGTCCTGACTTTC. Translated, it reads CASSLERAGWGSSGANVLTF.